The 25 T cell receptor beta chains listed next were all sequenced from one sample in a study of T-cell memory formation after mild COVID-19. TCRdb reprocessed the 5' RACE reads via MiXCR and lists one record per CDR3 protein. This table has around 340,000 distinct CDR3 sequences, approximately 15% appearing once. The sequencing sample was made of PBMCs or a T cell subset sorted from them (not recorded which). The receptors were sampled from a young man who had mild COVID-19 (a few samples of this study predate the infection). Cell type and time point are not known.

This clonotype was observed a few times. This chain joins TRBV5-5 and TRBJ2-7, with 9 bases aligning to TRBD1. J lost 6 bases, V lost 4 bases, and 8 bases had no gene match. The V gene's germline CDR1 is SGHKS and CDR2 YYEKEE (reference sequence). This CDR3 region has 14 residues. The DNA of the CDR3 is TGTGCCAGCAGCCCAGGGACAGGGTACGGCGAGCAGTACGTC. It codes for CASSPGTGYGEQYV.

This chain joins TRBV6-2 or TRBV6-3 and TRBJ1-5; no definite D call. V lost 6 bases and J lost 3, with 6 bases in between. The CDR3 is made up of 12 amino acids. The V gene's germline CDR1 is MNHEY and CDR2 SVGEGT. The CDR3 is CASRGYNQPQHF. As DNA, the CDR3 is TGTGCCAGCAGAGGGTACAATCAGCCCCAGCATTTT.

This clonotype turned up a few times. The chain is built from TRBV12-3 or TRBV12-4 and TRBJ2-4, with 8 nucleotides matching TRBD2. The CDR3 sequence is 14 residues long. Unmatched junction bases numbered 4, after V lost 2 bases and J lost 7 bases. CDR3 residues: CASSLSGGWNIQYF. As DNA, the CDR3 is TGTGCCAGCAGTTTATCGGGGGGGTGGAACATTCAGTACTTC.

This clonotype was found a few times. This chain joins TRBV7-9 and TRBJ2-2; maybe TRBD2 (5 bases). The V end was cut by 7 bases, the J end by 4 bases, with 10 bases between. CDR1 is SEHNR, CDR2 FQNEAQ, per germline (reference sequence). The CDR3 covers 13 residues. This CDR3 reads CASTGISTGELFF. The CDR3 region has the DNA TGTGCCAGCACCGGGATTTCCACCGGGGAGCTGTTTTTT.

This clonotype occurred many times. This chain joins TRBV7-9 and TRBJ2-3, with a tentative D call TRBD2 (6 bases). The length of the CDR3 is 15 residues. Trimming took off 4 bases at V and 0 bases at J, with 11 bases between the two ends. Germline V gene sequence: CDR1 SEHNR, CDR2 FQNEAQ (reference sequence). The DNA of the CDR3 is TGTGCCAGCAGCTGGGGGACTTCTAGCACAGATACGCAGTATTTT. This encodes CASSWGTSSTDTQYF.

This CDR3 reads CASSALRADTEAFF. The CDR3 DNA reads as TGTGCCAGCAGTGCCCTTCGAGCGGACACTGAAGCTTTCTTT. The chain uses TRBV6-1 and TRBJ1-1; no clear D gene. V was shortened by 4 bases and J by 3 bases, with 12 bases between the two germline ends. The CDR3 sequence is 14 residues long. CDR1 and CDR2 (germline): MNHNS, SASEGT.

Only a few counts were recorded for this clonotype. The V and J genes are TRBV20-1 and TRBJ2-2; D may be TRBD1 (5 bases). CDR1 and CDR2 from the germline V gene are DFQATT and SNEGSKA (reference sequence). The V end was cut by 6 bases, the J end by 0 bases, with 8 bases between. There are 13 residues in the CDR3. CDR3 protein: CSARVPNTGELFF. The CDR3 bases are TGCAGTGCCAGGGTCCCGAACACCGGGGAGCTGTTTTTT.

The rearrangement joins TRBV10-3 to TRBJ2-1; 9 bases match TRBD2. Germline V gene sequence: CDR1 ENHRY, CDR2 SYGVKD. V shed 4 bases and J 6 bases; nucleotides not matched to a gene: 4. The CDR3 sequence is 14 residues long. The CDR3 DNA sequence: TGTGCCATCAGTGCAGCGGGGGGTATCAATGAGCAGTTCTTC. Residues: CAISAAGGINEQFF.

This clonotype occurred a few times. CDR3 DNA: TGTGCCAGCTCACTAGCGACAGGGGGTAGCTACGAGCAGTACTTC. Its translation: CASSLATGGSYEQYF. This chain uses TRBV18 with TRBJ2-7; 9 bases are shared with TRBD1. From germline, CDR1 is KGHSH and CDR2 LQKENI. V was clipped by 4 bases and J by 3 bases; unmatched bases: 7. The CDR3 is 15 residues long.

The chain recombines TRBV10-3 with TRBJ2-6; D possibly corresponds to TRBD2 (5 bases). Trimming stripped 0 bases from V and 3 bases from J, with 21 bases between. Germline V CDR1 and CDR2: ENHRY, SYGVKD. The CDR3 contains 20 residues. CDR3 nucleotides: TGTGCCATCAGTGAGTCCCTCGCTGGGCCCCTAGAGGGTGGGGCCAACGTCCTGACTTTC. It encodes CAISESLAGPLEGGANVLTF.

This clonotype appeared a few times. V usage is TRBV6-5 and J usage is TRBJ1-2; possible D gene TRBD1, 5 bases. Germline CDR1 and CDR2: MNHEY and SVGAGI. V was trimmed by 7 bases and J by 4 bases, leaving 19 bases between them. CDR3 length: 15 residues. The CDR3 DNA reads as TGTGCCAGCACTCCAGGAGGGGCGCAGCCCTATGGCTACACCTTC. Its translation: CASTPGGAQPYGYTF.

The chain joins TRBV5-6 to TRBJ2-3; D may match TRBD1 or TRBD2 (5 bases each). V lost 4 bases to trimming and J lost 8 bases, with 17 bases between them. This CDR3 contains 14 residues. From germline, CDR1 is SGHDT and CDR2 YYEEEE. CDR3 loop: CASSVRRLRGTQYF. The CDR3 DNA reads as TGTGCCAGCAGCGTACGGCGGTTGAGGGGTACGCAGTATTTT.

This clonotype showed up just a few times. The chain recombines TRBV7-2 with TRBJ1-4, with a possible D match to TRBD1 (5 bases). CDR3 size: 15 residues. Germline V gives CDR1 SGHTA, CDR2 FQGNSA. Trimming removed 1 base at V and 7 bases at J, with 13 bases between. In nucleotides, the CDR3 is TGTGCCAGCAGCTTAGGGGTTGACAGACGTGAAAAACTGTTTTTT. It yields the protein CASSLGVDRREKLFF.

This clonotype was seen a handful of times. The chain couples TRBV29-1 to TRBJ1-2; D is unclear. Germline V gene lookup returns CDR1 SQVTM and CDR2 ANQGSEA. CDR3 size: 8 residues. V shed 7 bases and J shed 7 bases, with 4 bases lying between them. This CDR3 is CSEGGYTF. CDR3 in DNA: TGCAGCGAAGGTGGCTACACCTTC.

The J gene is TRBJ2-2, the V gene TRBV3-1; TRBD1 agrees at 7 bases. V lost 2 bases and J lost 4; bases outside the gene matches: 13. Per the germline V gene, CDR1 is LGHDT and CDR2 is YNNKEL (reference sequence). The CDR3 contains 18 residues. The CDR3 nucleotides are TGTGCCAGCAGCCAACTCGACAGGGCTTACCAAATCACCGGGGAGCTGTTTTTT. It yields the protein CASSQLDRAYQITGELFF.

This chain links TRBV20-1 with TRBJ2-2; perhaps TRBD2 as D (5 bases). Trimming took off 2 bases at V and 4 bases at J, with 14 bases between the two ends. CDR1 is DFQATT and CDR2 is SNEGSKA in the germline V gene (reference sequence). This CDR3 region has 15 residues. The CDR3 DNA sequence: TGCAGTGCTAGACAAACCGGGGTAACCACCGGGGAGCTGTTTTTT. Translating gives CSARQTGVTTGELFF.

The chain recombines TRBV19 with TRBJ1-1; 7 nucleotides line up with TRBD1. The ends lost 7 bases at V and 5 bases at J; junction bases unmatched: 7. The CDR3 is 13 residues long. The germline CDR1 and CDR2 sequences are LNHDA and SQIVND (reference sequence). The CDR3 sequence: CASKLQGETEAFF. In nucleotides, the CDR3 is TGTGCCAGTAAACTCCAGGGGGAGACTGAAGCTTTCTTT. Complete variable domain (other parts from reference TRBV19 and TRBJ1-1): DGGITQSPKYLFRKEGQNVTLSCEQNLNHDAMYWYRQDPGQGLRLIYYSQIVNDFQKGDIAEGYSVSREKKESFPLTVTSAQKNPTAFYLCASKLQGETEAFFGQGTRLTVV.

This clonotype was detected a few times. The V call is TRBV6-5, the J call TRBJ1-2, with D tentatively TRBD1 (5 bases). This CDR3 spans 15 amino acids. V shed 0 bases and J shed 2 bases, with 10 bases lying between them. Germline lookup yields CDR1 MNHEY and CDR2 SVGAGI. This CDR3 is CASSYSPGMNYGYTF. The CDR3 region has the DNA TGTGCCAGCAGTTACTCCCCAGGGATGAACTATGGCTACACCTTC.

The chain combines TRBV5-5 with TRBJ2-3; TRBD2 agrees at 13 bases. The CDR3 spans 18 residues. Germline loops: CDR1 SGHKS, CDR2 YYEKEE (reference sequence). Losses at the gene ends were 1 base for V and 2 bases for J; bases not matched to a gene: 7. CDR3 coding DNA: TGTGCCAGCAGCTTGATTCGGGGACTAGCGGGATACACAGATACGCAGTATTTT. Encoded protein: CASSLIRGLAGYTDTQYF. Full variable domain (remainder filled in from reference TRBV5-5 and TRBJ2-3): DAGVTQSPTHLIKTRGQQVTLRCSPISGHKSVSWYQQVLGQGPQFIFQYYEKEERGRGNFPDRFSARQFPNYSSELNVNALLLGDSALYLCASSLIRGLAGYTDTQYFGPGTRLTVL.

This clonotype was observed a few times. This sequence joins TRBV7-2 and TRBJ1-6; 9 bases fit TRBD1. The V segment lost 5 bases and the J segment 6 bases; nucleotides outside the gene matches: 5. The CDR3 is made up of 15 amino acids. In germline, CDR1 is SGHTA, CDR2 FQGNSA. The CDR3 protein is CASSGGTGSNSPLHF. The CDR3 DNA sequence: TGTGCCAGCAGCGGGGGGACAGGGTCTAATTCACCCCTCCACTTT. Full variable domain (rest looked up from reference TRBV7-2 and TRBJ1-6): GAGVSQSPSNKVTEKGKDVELRCDPISGHTALYWYRQSLGQGLEFLIYFQGNSAPDKSGLPSDRFSAERTGGSVSTLTIQRTQQEDSAVYLCASSGGTGSNSPLHFGNGTRLTVT.

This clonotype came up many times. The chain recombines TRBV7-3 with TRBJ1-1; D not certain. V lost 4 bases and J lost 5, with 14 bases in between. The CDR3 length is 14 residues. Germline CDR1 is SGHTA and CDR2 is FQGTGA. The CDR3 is CASSSGGGFTEAFF. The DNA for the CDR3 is TGTGCCAGCAGCTCAGGTGGTGGGTTTACTGAAGCTTTCTTT.

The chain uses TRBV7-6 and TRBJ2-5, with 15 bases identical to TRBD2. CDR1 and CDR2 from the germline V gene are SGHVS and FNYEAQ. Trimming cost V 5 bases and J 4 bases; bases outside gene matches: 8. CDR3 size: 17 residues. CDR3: CASSRMGLAGGGETQYF. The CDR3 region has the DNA TGTGCCAGCAGCCGTATGGGACTAGCGGGGGGCGGAGAGACCCAGTACTTC. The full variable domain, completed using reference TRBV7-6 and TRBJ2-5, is GAGVSQSPRYKVTKRGQDVALRCDPISGHVSLYWYRQALGQGPEFLTYFNYEAQQDKSGLPNDRFSAERPEGSISTLTIQRTEQRDSAMYRCASSRMGLAGGGETQYFGPGTRLLVL.

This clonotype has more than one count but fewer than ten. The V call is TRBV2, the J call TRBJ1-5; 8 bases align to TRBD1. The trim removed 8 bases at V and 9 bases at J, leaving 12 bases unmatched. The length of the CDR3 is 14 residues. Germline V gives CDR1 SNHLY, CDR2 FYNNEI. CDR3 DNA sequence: TGTGCCAGCCGAAACAGGGGGGGGGTAACGCCCCAGCATTTT. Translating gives CASRNRGGVTPQHF.

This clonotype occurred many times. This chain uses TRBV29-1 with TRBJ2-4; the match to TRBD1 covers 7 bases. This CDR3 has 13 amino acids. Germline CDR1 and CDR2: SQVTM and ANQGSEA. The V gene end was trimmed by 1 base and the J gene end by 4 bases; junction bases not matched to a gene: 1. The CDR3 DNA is TGCAGCGTTGAAGGACAGGGAAAAAACATTCAGTACTTC. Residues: CSVEGQGKNIQYF.

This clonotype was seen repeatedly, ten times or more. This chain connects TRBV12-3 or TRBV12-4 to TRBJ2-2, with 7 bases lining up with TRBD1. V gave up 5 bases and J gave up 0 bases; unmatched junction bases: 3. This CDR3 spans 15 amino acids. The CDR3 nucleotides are TGTGCCAGCAGTCGCCAGGGGGCGAACACCGGGGAGCTGTTTTTT. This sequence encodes CASSRQGANTGELFF.